This T cell receptor beta chain was found in a study of T cell responses to AZD1222 COVID-19 vaccine. Clones were read by immunoSEQ multiplex PCR, and TCRdb kept only the in-frame ones, dropping some. Among over 110,000 clones, 85% to 95% were seen once, and the ten largest hold approximately 12%. CDR3 length equals 15 residues. The germline V gene has CDR1 LNHDA and CDR2 SQIVND (reference sequence). Trimming took 6 bases from V and 9 from J, leaving 20 bases between them. The genes are TRBV19 and TRBJ1-4; D is perhaps TRBD1 (5 bases). The origin of this receptor is an adult who had recovered from COVID-19. The sequences come from peripheral blood, collected after recovery from COVID-19. Here the CDR3 DNA reads TGTGCCAGTAGCGATTTGGGGGTTTCTACGAAAAAACTGTTTTTT. It is translated as CASSDLGVSTKKLFF.